What follows are 23 T cell receptor beta chains derived from one specimen sequenced in a study of early stage breast cancer tumors. Data came from immunoSEQ multiplex PCR; TCRdb stores just in-frame clones and leaves some out. The data show about 24,000 clones, approximately 67% seen once. The sample taken for sequencing was breast tumor tissue. The origin of the receptors is a person between 60 and 70 years old with breast cancer.

The chain has TRBV10-1 and TRBJ2-3; TRBD1 is a possible D gene (5 bases). The V and J ends lost 2 bases and 3 bases respectively, with 6 bases between them. CDR1 and CDR2 (germline): WNHNN, SYGVQD (reference sequence). This CDR3 is 13 amino acids long. CDR3 DNA: TGCGCCAGCAGTGAGGCAGGGACAGATACGCAGTATTTT. Its translation: CASSEAGTDTQYF.

The chain joins TRBV7-2 to TRBJ1-2; D unresolved. With 5 bases removed from V and 2 bases from J, the gap between germline ends came to 9 bases. This CDR3 is built from 13 residues. Germline loops: CDR1 SGHTA, CDR2 FQGNSA. This CDR3 reads CASSPGSNYGYTF. CDR3 sequence (DNA): TGTGCCAGCAGCCCCGGGTCCAACTATGGCTACACCTTC.

The rearrangement links TRBV5-1 to TRBJ2-7, with D perhaps matching TRBD1 (6 bases). Looked up from germline, CDR1 is SGHRS and CDR2 is YFSETQ. The CDR3 loop spans 13 amino acids. Between the trimmed V and J ends, which lost 1 base and 4 bases, there was a span of 9 bases. The DNA for the CDR3 is TGCGCCAGCAGCTTGTCTACAGGGTACGAGCAGTACTTC. Protein sequence: CASSLSTGYEQYF. Looking up the rest from reference TRBV5-1 and TRBJ2-7 gives the full variable domain: KAGVTQTPRYLIKTRGQQVTLSCSPISGHRSVSWYQQTPGQGLQFLFEYFSETQRNKGNFPGRFSGRQFSNSRSEMNVSTLELGDSALYLCASSLSTGYEQYFGPGTRLTVT.

The chain links TRBV19 to TRBJ1-2, with TRBD1 identical over 9 bases. The CDR3 sequence is 13 residues long. Germline V lookup: CDR1 LNHDA, CDR2 SQIVND (reference sequence). V lost 6 bases and J lost 8; bases outside the gene matches: 7. CDR3 amino acids: CASRPRDREGYTF. CDR3 nucleotides: TGTGCCAGTAGGCCCCGGGACAGGGAAGGCTACACCTTC. Combining the CDR3 with reference TRBV19 and TRBJ1-2 gives the whole variable domain DGGITQSPKYLFRKEGQNVTLSCEQNLNHDAMYWYRQDPGQGLRLIYYSQIVNDFQKGDIAEGYSVSREKKESFPLTVTSAQKNPTAFYLCASRPRDREGYTFGSGTRLTVV.

The chain uses TRBV7-2 and TRBJ2-7; 7 bases line up with TRBD1. Germline CDR1 and CDR2: SGHTA and FQGNSA. This CDR3 is 13 amino acids long. V dropped 5 bases and J dropped 9; count of bases not matched to a gene: 10. CDR3 in amino acids: CASSAQTGPVQYF. In DNA form, the CDR3 reads TGTGCCAGCAGCGCCCAGACAGGGCCGGTGCAGTACTTC.

This clone has only a few counts. The chain combines TRBV5-4 with TRBJ2-7; D is uncertain. Trimming left V 0 bases short and J 0 bases short, with 7 bases between. The CDR3 loop spans 14 amino acids. Germline V gene sequence: CDR1 SGHNT, CDR2 YYREEE (reference sequence). CDR3: CASSLEASSYEQYF. The CDR3 DNA reads TGTGCCAGCAGCTTGGAGGCTAGCTCCTACGAGCAGTACTTC.

V is TRBV5-1 and J is TRBJ2-3, with D perhaps matching TRBD2 (5 bases). This CDR3 is 14 amino acids long. In germline, CDR1 is SGHRS, CDR2 YFSETQ. Trimming took off 0 bases at V and 4 bases at J, with 9 bases between the two ends. The CDR3 sequence is CASSLGLASDTQYF. The CDR3 DNA is TGCGCCAGCAGCTTGGGGCTAGCATCAGATACGCAGTATTTT.

This CDR3 reads CAISRTPWTGSSYEQYF. The CDR3 bases are TGTGCCATCAGCCGGACCCCCTGGACGGGGAGCTCCTACGAGCAGTACTTC. The chain carries TRBV10-3 and TRBJ2-7, with D perhaps TRBD2 (5 bases). There are 17 residues in the CDR3. V dropped 6 bases and J dropped 0 bases, with 21 bases sitting between them. Germline CDR1 ENHRY, CDR2 SYGVKD.

This rearrangement joins TRBV7-2 to TRBJ1-2; D possibly corresponds to TRBD1 (5 bases). The CDR3 sequence is 14 residues long. The germline CDR1 and CDR2 sequences are SGHTA and FQGNSA. Trimming took 0 bases from V and 8 from J, leaving 13 bases between them. In DNA, the CDR3 is TGTGCCAGCAGCTTAGCGCGTGGGGCTAGGGGCTACACCTTC. This codes for CASSLARGARGYTF.

This rearrangement joins TRBV30 to TRBJ1-2, with D uncertain. Trimming cost V 0 bases and J 4 bases, with 6 bases left between them. Looked up from germline, CDR1 is GTSNPN and CDR2 is SVGIG (reference sequence). The CDR3 sequence is 12 residues long. The CDR3 reads CAWSVAIYGYTF. The CDR3 nucleotides read TGTGCCTGGAGTGTGGCCATCTATGGCTACACCTTC.

The chain has TRBV25-1 and TRBJ1-2; TRBD1 matches 8 bases. V was pared by 5 bases and J by 4 bases, with 6 bases of the junction left unmatched. Germline loops: CDR1 MGHDK, CDR2 SYGVNS. This CDR3 has 14 amino acids. The DNA of the CDR3 is TGTGCCAGCAGTATAGGACAGGGAGCCTATGGCTACACCTTC. It specifies CASSIGQGAYGYTF.

The chain combines TRBV28 with TRBJ1-2; possible D gene TRBD1, 5 bases. The CDR3 covers 15 residues. The V gene's germline CDR1 is MDHEN and CDR2 SYDVKM. V was shortened by 6 bases and J by 6 bases, with 20 bases between the two germline ends. CDR3 DNA: TGTGCCAGCAGCCCGGGGGGGGAGAGCATGGATGGCTACACCTTC. It codes for CASSPGGESMDGYTF.

The chain is built from TRBV27 and TRBJ2-7; D is perhaps TRBD2 (6 bases). The ends were cut back, 5 bases at V and 1 base at J, with 15 bases in the middle. The CDR3 loop spans 15 amino acids. Germline V gene sequence: CDR1 MNHEY, CDR2 SMNVEV (reference sequence). The CDR3 nucleotides read TGTGCCAGCAGTGGACGGAGGAGGGGATCCTACGAGCAGTACTTC. Translated: CASSGRRRGSYEQYF.

This rearrangement joins TRBV7-9 to TRBJ2-7; unclear D gene. This CDR3 has 17 residues. The germline V gene has CDR1 SEHNR and CDR2 FQNEAQ (reference sequence). Trimming stripped 0 bases from V and 2 bases from J, with 17 bases between. Here the CDR3 reads CASSLAHIVTETYEQYF. CDR3 DNA sequence: TGTGCCAGCAGCTTAGCGCATATTGTGACGGAGACCTACGAGCAGTACTTC.

The chain links TRBV7-8 to TRBJ2-1, with TRBD1 matching over 11 bases. Germline CDR1 is SGHVS and CDR2 is FQNEAQ. The CDR3 has 16 amino acids. J gave up 7 bases and V 5 bases, and 10 bases lay outside the gene matches. The CDR3 is CASSTGTGGIWNEQFF. The CDR3 bases are TGTGCCAGCAGCACCGGGACAGGGGGAATTTGGAATGAGCAGTTCTTC.

This chain connects TRBV28 to TRBJ1-4; D uncertain. The CDR3 has 14 residues. Trimming pared 8 bases from V and 7 bases from J, leaving 17 bases between. Germline CDR1 and CDR2: MDHEN and SYDVKM. DNA of the CDR3: TGTGCCAGCTTTGGTGCGGGGTTCGGTGAAAAACTGTTTTTT. It codes for CASFGAGFGEKLFF.

V is TRBV11-3 and J is TRBJ1-2; 8 nucleotides agree with TRBD1. There are 14 residues in the CDR3. Germline V gene sequence: CDR1 SGHNT, CDR2 YENEEA. The trim removed 4 bases at V and 6 bases at J, leaving 7 bases unmatched. CDR3 nucleotides: TGTGCCAGCAGCTCATCGGACAGGGTGCATGGCTACACCTTC. It codes for CASSSSDRVHGYTF.

This clone is medium-sized in the sample. The CDR3 nucleotides are TGCGCCAGCAGCCAGGGGACTAGCGGGACTAGCGAGCAGTACTTC. Amino acid sequence: CASSQGTSGTSEQYF. The V call is TRBV4-3, the J call TRBJ2-7, with 13 bases that match TRBD2. This CDR3 has 15 amino acids. V trimming: 3 bases; J trimming: 6 bases; junction bases outside the gene matches: 5. The germline V gene encodes CDR1 LGHNA and CDR2 YSLEER.

By its share, this clone is medium-sized. The chain is built from TRBV12-5 and TRBJ2-7, with TRBD1 matching 12 bases. CDR1 and CDR2 (germline): LGHNT, FRNRAP. J gave up 6 bases and V 4 bases, and 4 bases lay outside the gene matches. The CDR3 consists of 14 residues. CDR3 DNA sequence: TGTGCTAGTGGTTGGGGGACAGGGGGCTCCGAGCAGTACTTC. This gives the protein CASGWGTGGSEQYF. The complete variable domain, with remaining parts taken from reference TRBV12-5 and TRBJ2-7, reads DARVTQTPRHKVTEMGQEVTMRCQPILGHNTVFWYRQTMMQGLELLAYFRNRAPLDDSGMPKDRFSAEMPDATLATLKIQPSEPRDSAVYFCASGWGTGGSEQYFGPGTRLTVT.

The chain uses TRBV1 and TRBJ2-7; the table's D call of TRBD2 was not tested on the DNA. TRBV1 is a pseudogene segment. This CDR3 spans 16 amino acids. CDR3 sequence (DNA): TGCACCAGCAGCCAACCCAGCGGGAGGAGCTCCTACGAGCAGTACTTC. Protein product: CTSSQPSGRSSYEQYF.

A few counts support this clone. The chain uses TRBV9 and TRBJ2-3; 7 nucleotides agree with TRBD1. Trimming at V came to 3 bases and at J to 1 base, leaving 8 bases not matched to a gene. In germline, CDR1 is SGDLS, CDR2 YYNGEE. The CDR3 runs 16 residues. CDR3 protein: CASSDGTATGTDTQYF. CDR3 DNA: TGTGCCAGCAGCGATGGGACAGCCACCGGCACAGATACGCAGTATTTT.

The chain combines TRBV14 with TRBJ1-4; TRBD1 is a possible D gene (5 bases). Germline V gives CDR1 SGHDN, CDR2 FVKESK. The V end lost 0 bases, the J end lost 8 bases, and 16 bases lay between the germline ends. This CDR3 spans 16 amino acids. This CDR3 is CASSQELGGLGEKLFF. The CDR3 DNA is TGTGCCAGCAGCCAAGAACTCGGGGGGTTGGGAGAAAAACTGTTTTTT.

The rearrangement uses TRBV4-3 and TRBJ1-5, with no clear D. The CDR3 length is 13 residues. Germline V lookup: CDR1 LGHNA, CDR2 YSLEER. V was trimmed by 0 bases and J by 9 bases, leaving 9 bases between them. This CDR3 is CASSQDTTRPQHF. CDR3 sequence (DNA): TGCGCCAGCAGCCAAGACACTACACGGCCCCAGCATTTT.